The rows below give T cell receptor beta chains drawn from one sample of a study of CD8+ T cells in alopecia areata. This table comes from immunoSEQ multiplex PCR, and its TCRdb copy is limited to in-frame clones, with some not included. The table shows some 120,000 clones, with around 50% occurring only once. The sequencing used CD8+ T cells sorted from blood, collected at week 24, from a patient treated with tofacitinib. The receptors originated from a human donor with alopecia areata. Each CDR3 is given with its conserved first and last residue. A D gene is named only where the DNA matches it firmly. Clone size is not always given. Where it is, it says once, few, many or a class for expanded clones.

CAWTGTYNSPLHF TGTGCCTGGACGGGTACCTATAATTCACCCCTCCACTTT TRBJ1-6 13 . TRBV30 .
CASSPQGNNSPLHF TGTGCCAGCAGCCCACAGGGGAACAATTCACCCCTCCACTTT TRBJ1-6 14 . TRBV7-9 TRBD1
CASSNDGGSYGYTF TGTGCCAGCAGCAATGACGGTGGGAGTTATGGCTACACCTTC TRBJ1-2 14 . TRBV6-5 .
CASSQQVPTNEKLFF TGTGCCAGCAGCCAACAGGTCCCCACTAATGAAAAACTGTTTTTT TRBJ1-4 15 few TRBV13 .
CASSEAAGGQETQYF TGTGCCAGCAGTGAAGCAGCGGGGGGGCAAGAGACCCAGTACTTC TRBJ2-5 15 . TRBV6-1 TRBD2
CASSVLGGPDMPQHF TGTGCCAGTAGTGTTCTCGGGGGTCCGGATATGCCCCAGCATTTT TRBJ1-5 15 . TRBV19 .
CASRAGTGTYEQYF TGTGCCAGCAGAGCCGGGACAGGGACCTACGAGCAGTACTTC TRBJ2-7 14 . TRBV2 TRBD1
CASSQDGTVSYGYTF TGCGCCAGCAGCCAAGATGGAACAGTATCCTATGGCTACACCTTC TRBJ1-2 15 . TRBV4-3 .
CASSLSSYNSPLHF TGTGCCAGCAGCTTAAGCTCCTATAATTCACCCCTCCACTTT TRBJ1-6 14 few TRBV13 .
CASSDGGNEKLFF TGTGCCAGCAGCGATGGGGGGAATGAAAAACTGTTTTTT TRBJ1-4 13 . TRBV9 .
CASFGRNGQTDTGELFF TGTGCCAGCTTCGGACGAAACGGACAGACGGACACCGGGGAGCTGTTTTTT TRBJ2-2 17 . TRBV27 .
CASSLESGGGEDEQYF TGTGCCAGCAGCTTAGAATCGGGGGGCGGAGAGGACGAGCAGTACTTC TRBJ2-7 16 few TRBV13 .
CASSQEPLTGTNTEAFF TGTGCCAGCAGCCAAGAGCCTCTCACAGGGACGAACACTGAAGCTTTCTTT TRBJ1-1 17 once TRBV4-2 .
CASSQMGQGVLEEQYF TGTGCCAGCAGCCAGATGGGACAGGGGGTTCTCGAGGAGCAGTACTTC TRBJ2-7 16 . TRBV7-8 TRBD1
CASSLSSRQGLPNYGYTF TGCGCCAGCAGCTTGTCCTCCCGACAGGGCCTACCTAACTATGGCTACACCTTC TRBJ1-2 18 . TRBV5-1 TRBD1
CAHDNGFGEQYF TGTGCCCACGACAATGGGTTCGGGGAGCAGTACTTC TRBJ2-7 12 . TRBV6-1 .
CASWDRMNTEAFF TGTGCCAGTTGGGACAGAATGAACACTGAAGCTTTCTTT TRBJ1-1 13 . TRBV2 TRBD1
CASSRRLETQYF TGTGCCAGCAGCCGGCGGCTGGAGACCCAGTACTTC TRBJ2-5 12 . TRBV28 .
CASHPSGGSNEQFF TGTGCCAGCCACCCGAGCGGGGGGTCCAATGAGCAGTTCTTC TRBJ2-1 14 . TRBV9 TRBD2
CASSYSWGNTEAFF TGTGCCAGCAGTTACTCATGGGGGAACACTGAAGCTTTCTTT TRBJ1-1 14 few TRBV6-6 .
CASTDRRNSPLHF TGTGCCAGCACCGACAGGAGGAATTCACCCCTCCACTTT TRBJ1-6 13 . TRBV7-9 .
CASSVAGFTDTQYF TGTGCCAGCAGCGTAGCCGGGTTCACAGATACGCAGTATTTT TRBJ2-3 14 . TRBV9 .
CAWSSTLNNEQFF TGTGCCTGGAGTAGTACCCTTAACAATGAGCAGTTCTTC TRBJ2-1 13 . TRBV30 .
CASSLTPGQGADGVLTF TGTGCCAGCAGCTTAACTCCGGGACAGGGGGCGGATGGCGTCCTGACTTTC TRBJ2-6 17 once TRBV7-3 TRBD1
CASSGTGEAQYF TGCGCCAGCAGTGGGACCGGGGAGGCCCAGTACTTC TRBJ2-5 12 . TRBV10-2 .
CASSPGQGGHGYTF TGTGCCAGCAGCCCGGGACAGGGGGGACATGGCTACACCTTC TRBJ1-2 14 . TRBV14 TRBD1
CASRYEGAYEQYF TGTGCCAGCCGTTACGAGGGGGCCTACGAGCAGTACTTC TRBJ2-7 13 . TRBV2 .
CSVTEQDAGELFF TGCAGCGTCACAGAACAGGACGCCGGGGAGCTGTTTTTT TRBJ2-2 13 . TRBV29-1 .
CASRSRLAGVANQPQHF TGTGCCAGTAGATCCAGATTGGCAGGGGTTGCCAATCAGCCCCAGCATTTT TRBJ1-5 17 . TRBV19 .
CASSHRPHNEQFF TGTGCCAGCAGCCACCGACCCCACAATGAGCAGTTCTTC TRBJ2-1 13 . TRBV7-9 .
CATSRSGRINYYEQYF TGTGCCACCAGCAGATCCGGACGGATCAACTATTACGAGCAGTACTTC TRBJ2-7 16 . TRBV15 .
CASSGRRSRDTEAFF TGTGCCAGCAGTGGAAGGAGGAGCCGCGACACTGAAGCTTTCTTT TRBJ1-1 15 . TRBV2 .
CASSAGTDSYNEQFF TGTGCCAGCAGCGCCGGGACTGACTCCTACAATGAGCAGTTCTTC TRBJ2-1 15 few TRBV9 .
CASSIVRQMNTEAFF TGTGCCAGTAGTATAGTGAGACAGATGAACACTGAAGCTTTCTTT TRBJ1-1 15 . TRBV19 .
CSVEDNYTGEQYF TGCAGCGTTGAAGACAATTATACGGGCGAGCAGTACTTC TRBJ2-7 13 . TRBV29-1 .
CASRSTGGDEQFF TGTGCCAGCAGATCGACAGGGGGTGATGAGCAGTTCTTC TRBJ2-1 13 once TRBV27 TRBD1
CASSSSTGTARETQYF TGTGCCAGCAGCTCTTCAACCGGGACAGCTAGAGAGACCCAGTACTTC TRBJ2-5 16 . TRBV7-9 TRBD1
CASSLEGPTEAFF TGCGCCAGCAGCTTGGAAGGTCCTACTGAAGCTTTCTTT TRBJ1-1 13 . TRBV5-1 .
CASSSSPANEQYF TGTGCCAGCAGCTCCTCACCAGCCAACGAGCAGTACTTC TRBJ2-7 13 . TRBV5-4 .
CASSPPVNTEAFF TGTGCCAGCAGCCCCCCAGTGAACACTGAAGCTTTCTTT TRBJ1-1 13 few TRBV13 .
CASSLTGSGRTGELFF TGTGCCAGCAGCTTAACCGGGAGCGGGAGGACCGGGGAGCTGTTTTTT TRBJ2-2 16 once TRBV7-3 TRBD2
CASSSSPGPTKKQYF TGTGCCAGCAGCTCAAGCCCAGGGCCAACCAAAAAGCAGTACTTC TRBJ2-7 15 . TRBV7-9 .
CASSLDSEETQYF TGTGCCAGCAGCTTAGACAGCGAAGAGACCCAGTACTTC TRBJ2-5 13 . TRBV6-5 .
CASSLADSGDRDNYGYTF TGTGCCAGCAGCTTAGCGGATTCCGGAGACAGGGATAACTATGGCTACACCTTC TRBJ1-2 18 . TRBV7-9 TRBD1
CASSTTAPPDRDYGYTF TGTGCCAGCAGTACAACCGCTCCGCCGGACAGGGACTATGGCTACACCTTC TRBJ1-2 17 . TRBV27 TRBD1
CASSYGQGYNSPLHF TGTGCCAGCAGTTACGGGCAAGGGTATAATTCACCCCTCCACTTT TRBJ1-6 15 . TRBV6-5 .
CASTLRTYYEQYF TGCGCCAGCACCCTGCGCACCTACTACGAGCAGTACTTC TRBJ2-7 13 few TRBV10-2 .
CASSVEEGGGDEQFF TGTGCCAGCAGCGTAGAAGAGGGGGGCGGCGATGAGCAGTTCTTC TRBJ2-1 15 few TRBV9 .
CASSQGERGPYEQYF TGTGCCAGCAGCCAAGGCGAGCGGGGGCCGTACGAGCAGTACTTC TRBJ2-7 15 . TRBV4-2 TRBD2
CASSSDRVEEQYF TGTGCCAGCAGTTCGGACAGGGTGGAGGAGCAGTACTTC TRBJ2-7 13 . TRBV2 TRBD1
CASSLERQGSSYEQYF TGCGCCAGCAGCTTGGAGAGACAGGGAAGCTCCTACGAGCAGTACTTC TRBJ2-7 16 . TRBV5-1 TRBD1
CASSETGFGYEQYF TGTGCCAGCAGCGAAACAGGGTTCGGGTACGAGCAGTACTTC TRBJ2-7 14 . TRBV7-2 .
CASSQDAGRNNQPQHF TGCGCCAGCAGCCAAGATGCGGGACGGAACAATCAGCCCCAGCATTTT TRBJ1-5 16 . TRBV4-1 .
CASSFGRTNTGELFF TGTGCCAGCAGCTTCGGACGTACGAACACCGGGGAGCTGTTTTTT TRBJ2-2 15 . TRBV13 .
CASSLEGQLLGGYTF TGCGCCAGCAGCTTGGAAGGACAGCTACTCGGCGGCTACACCTTC TRBJ1-2 15 few TRBV5-1 .
CASSDGPDAYNEQFF TGTGCCAGCAGTGACGGCCCTGACGCCTACAATGAGCAGTTCTTC TRBJ2-1 15 . TRBV25-1 .
CASSLGSFYEQYF TGTGCCAGCAGTTTGGGAAGTTTCTACGAGCAGTACTTC TRBJ2-7 13 . TRBV27 .